These 4 T cell receptor beta chains came from one sample sequenced in a study of shared clonotypes between healthy human individuals. Data came from immunoSEQ multiplex PCR; TCRdb stores just in-frame clones and leaves some out. The sample has about 110,000 clones; around 68% are singletons. The sample comprised memory CD8+ T cells sorted from blood. Indicated subset: CD45RO+ cells pooled with CCR7-negative TemRA cells. Receptor source: a woman younger than 45 in good health.

The V and J genes are TRBV4-1 and TRBJ1-1; a weak D match, TRBD1 (5 bases). CDR3 size: 13 residues. V was pared by 5 bases and J by 5 bases, with 12 bases between. Germline CDR1 is MGHRA and CDR2 is YSYEKL. The CDR3 loop reads CASSFQGMTEAFF. The CDR3 DNA follows: TGCGCCAGCAGCTTTCAGGGAATGACTGAAGCTTTCTTT.

The chain uses TRBV7-9 and TRBJ1-1, with a tentative D call TRBD1 (6 bases). V was trimmed by 5 bases and J by 8 bases, leaving 15 bases between them. Germline CDR1 reads SEHNR; CDR2 reads FQNEAQ (reference sequence). CDR3 length: 13 amino acids. CDR3 DNA: TGTGCCAGCAGCCTGCGACAGGCTGACGAAGCTTTCTTT. This translates into CASSLRQADEAFF.

In its sample, this clone was seen many times. The genes are TRBV2 and TRBJ2-7; 7 bases fit TRBD2. Trimming at V came to 7 bases and at J to 5 bases, leaving 8 bases not matched to a gene. Germline CDR1 is SNHLY and CDR2 is FYNNEI. This CDR3 contains 13 residues. The CDR3 nucleotides read TGTGCCAGCAAAGGGGCTAGCGGCCACGAGCAGTACTTC. Translated, it gives CASKGASGHEQYF.

V is TRBV28 and J is TRBJ1-4, with 7 bases fitting TRBD1. V was pared by 1 base and J by 0 bases, with 8 bases of the junction left unmatched. The CDR3 loop spans 18 amino acids. Germline values: CDR1 MDHEN, CDR2 SYDVKM. The CDR3 DNA reads as TGTGCCAGCAGTTTATATGCGGGACAGAGCCCAACTAATGAAAAACTGTTTTTT. This sequence encodes CASSLYAGQSPTNEKLFF.